These T cell receptor beta chains were read from a single sample in a study of blood T cell repertoires in COVID-19. Produced via immunoSEQ multiplex PCR; TCRdb's table is partial and in-frame only. The profile shows under 250,000 clones, approximately 90% of them singletons. Material: peripheral blood. These receptors all come from a man between 60 and 75 years old with COVID-19, enrolled during active disease. Both conserved end residues are part of each CDR3. D genes are given only for firm matches. The size field is filled for only some rows; it gives once, few, many or a size class.

v_gene,abundance,j_gene,d_gene,CDR3aa
TRBV5-1,NA,TRBJ1-1,TRBD1,CASSWGTGPLNTEAFF
TRBV2,NA,TRBJ2-4,TRBD1,CASSRDRGGAKNIQYF
TRBV10-2,NA,TRBJ2-3,NA,CASSEYTDTQYF
TRBV11-2,NA,TRBJ2-2,NA,CASSLEQGGVSGELFF
TRBV19,few,TRBJ1-4,TRBD1,CASSLQQGTNEKLFF
TRBV5-1,once,TRBJ2-7,TRBD1,CASSLPAGGSEQYF
TRBV19,NA,TRBJ1-2,NA,CASSLLPVGGNYGYTF
TRBV7-3,NA,TRBJ2-1,TRBD2,CASSIIAGGPSPYNEQFF
TRBV27,NA,TRBJ2-2,TRBD2,CASSFQRLAGGTGELFF
TRBV7-9,NA,TRBJ2-1,TRBD2,CASSPYSGPSYNEQFF
TRBV15,NA,TRBJ2-2,TRBD1,CATSRDRANTGELFF
TRBV12-3/TRBV12-4,once,TRBJ1-1,NA,CASSKQGNTEAFF
TRBV6-6,NA,TRBJ2-7,NA,CASSYSGSSVYEQYF
TRBV21-1,NA,TRBJ2-3,NA,CASSRRQGGSTDTQYF
TRBV5-1,NA,TRBJ2-3,TRBD2,CASSLVSGGGTDTQYF
TRBV29-1,NA,TRBJ2-7,NA,CSVEDPGVSYEQYF
TRBV5-6,NA,TRBJ1-5,NA,CASSLGQSNQPQHF
TRBV3-1/TRBV3-2,NA,TRBJ2-2,NA,CASSQVGAGGELFF
TRBV29-1,NA,TRBJ1-2,TRBD1,CSVGGPGGGYTF
TRBV28,NA,TRBJ2-7,TRBD1,CASSLGGQGGGYEQYF
TRBV7-9,NA,TRBJ2-3,NA,CASGDRGPDTQYF
TRBV4-1,NA,TRBJ2-3,TRBD1,CASSQTGIPDTQYF
TRBV18,once,TRBJ2-3,NA,CASGTAGSTDTQYF
TRBV9,NA,TRBJ1-2,NA,CASSARGVGFYGYTF
TRBV6-2/TRBV6-3,NA,TRBJ1-2,NA,CASSYSHTGTLNSNYGYTF
TRBV27,once,TRBJ1-5,NA,CASSLSTEPSNQPQHF
TRBV7-9,NA,TRBJ1-5,NA,CASSRGGQPQHF